A selection of T cell receptor beta chains follows, all from one sample in a study of PD-L1 blockade in urothelial cancer. Using immunoSEQ multiplex PCR, the repertoire was profiled, and TCRdb retains in-frame clones only, with some absent. The data show roughly 16,000 clones, roughly nine tenths seen once. The sequencing here drew on PBMCs, taken around atezolizumab (anti-PD-L1) treatment. The receptors were sampled from a man in his fifties or sixties with urothelial cancer. CDR3s leave out the opening cysteine and the closing phenylalanine or tryptophan.

cdr3_aa: ASSLRPGQGSDEQF
j_call: TRBJ2-1
v_call: TRBV7-3

cdr3_aa: ASSLGGGDPRHHEQF
j_call: TRBJ2-1
v_call: TRBV7-9

cdr3_aa: ASSLGTTVGEKLF
j_call: TRBJ1-4
v_call: TRBV19

cdr3_aa: ASSYSTDTQY
j_call: TRBJ2-3
v_call: TRBV14

cdr3_aa: ASSQGAERGASNTGELF
j_call: TRBJ2-2
v_call: TRBV4-1

cdr3_aa: ASSPGETQY
j_call: TRBJ2-5
v_call: TRBV25-1

cdr3_aa: ASSTQGDTLEQY
j_call: TRBJ2-7
v_call: TRBV11-2

cdr3_aa: ASSLVFSGANVLT
j_call: TRBJ2-6
v_call: TRBV28

cdr3_aa: ASSAGFISGNTIY
j_call: TRBJ1-3
v_call: TRBV6-5

cdr3_aa: ASSRTSGSLYEQY
j_call: TRBJ2-7
v_call: TRBV7-2

cdr3_aa: AWSDGLLNEQF
j_call: TRBJ2-1
v_call: TRBV30

cdr3_aa: ASRGQGPRNTIY
j_call: TRBJ1-3
v_call: TRBV2

cdr3_aa: ASSFMGTAGNQPQH
j_call: TRBJ1-5
v_call: TRBV19

cdr3_aa: ASTPGQTYNSPLH
j_call: TRBJ1-6
v_call: TRBV6-6

cdr3_aa: ASSLVADQPQH
j_call: TRBJ1-5
v_call: TRBV7-2

cdr3_aa: ASSFGQGSYNEQF
j_call: TRBJ2-1
v_call: TRBV11-3

cdr3_aa: ASLGLPTNTEAF
j_call: TRBJ1-1
v_call: TRBV6-1

cdr3_aa: SAADYGELF
j_call: TRBJ2-2
v_call: TRBV20-1

cdr3_aa: ASSWTANTEAF
j_call: TRBJ1-1
v_call: TRBV7-3

cdr3_aa: ASSYTRTGTGANVLT
j_call: TRBJ2-6
v_call: TRBV27

cdr3_aa: ASSSGALIY
j_call: TRBJ2-3
v_call: TRBV5-1

cdr3_aa: ASSSDRVEKLF
j_call: TRBJ1-4
v_call: TRBV5-1

cdr3_aa: ASRPPARNSPLH
j_call: TRBJ1-6
v_call: TRBV28

cdr3_aa: ASSPGSLDTQY
j_call: TRBJ2-3
v_call: TRBV11-3

cdr3_aa: ASSEVVGAGTSGNAIEQY
j_call: TRBJ2-7
v_call: TRBV6-1

cdr3_aa: ASSYNGENGELF
j_call: TRBJ2-2
v_call: TRBV6-5

cdr3_aa: ASSSRDRGNHQPGEQY
j_call: TRBJ2-7
v_call: TRBV7-9

cdr3_aa: ATWGGSEGNTEAF
j_call: TRBJ1-1
v_call: TRBV10-3

cdr3_aa: SVVTQRTAYEQY
j_call: TRBJ2-7
v_call: TRBV29-1

cdr3_aa: ASSPRVGGVSLD
j_call: TRBJ2-5
v_call: TRBV6-5

cdr3_aa: ASSVGAHTDTQY
j_call: TRBJ2-3
v_call: TRBV2

cdr3_aa: ATQGTGNTIY
j_call: TRBJ1-3
v_call: TRBV10-3

cdr3_aa: ASSLHQETQY
j_call: TRBJ2-5
v_call: TRBV5-1

cdr3_aa: ASRPTGTGNTIY
j_call: TRBJ1-3
v_call: TRBV19

cdr3_aa: ASSATGSFDPSSYNEQF
j_call: TRBJ2-1
v_call: TRBV2

cdr3_aa: SVEDSSSYEQY
j_call: TRBJ2-7
v_call: TRBV29-1

cdr3_aa: ASTKQGGTEAF
j_call: TRBJ1-1
v_call: TRBV27

cdr3_aa: ASSISASTDTQY
j_call: TRBJ2-3
v_call: TRBV19

cdr3_aa: ASSFGSTDTQY
j_call: TRBJ2-3
v_call: TRBV5-1

cdr3_aa: ASSQGLRSGTYNEQF
j_call: TRBJ2-1
v_call: TRBV14

cdr3_aa: ASSFTQGAETQY
j_call: TRBJ2-5
v_call: TRBV5-4

cdr3_aa: TSSQDQFQETQY
j_call: TRBJ2-5
v_call: TRBV1

cdr3_aa: ASSSDRGSYEQY
j_call: TRBJ2-7
v_call: TRBV5-4

cdr3_aa: ASSSPGTSYEQY
j_call: TRBJ2-7
v_call: TRBV5-1

cdr3_aa: ASSVDGGVTNEKLF
j_call: TRBJ1-4
v_call: TRBV9

cdr3_aa: ASSQAQGIYNEQF
j_call: TRBJ2-1
v_call: TRBV14

cdr3_aa: ASGLFSGVGSNQPQH
j_call: TRBJ1-5
v_call: TRBV12-5

cdr3_aa: ASTTDRELYGYT
j_call: TRBJ1-2
v_call: TRBV5-4

cdr3_aa: ASTSWRGYTGELF
j_call: TRBJ2-2
v_call: TRBV27

cdr3_aa: ASRVDWAYNEQF
j_call: TRBJ2-1
v_call: TRBV6-6